The 15 T cell receptor beta chains given below trace back to one sample, sequenced in a study of blood T cell repertoires in COVID-19. Sequencing used immunoSEQ multiplex PCR; TCRdb keeps in-frame clones, though not all of them. The sample has some 250,000 clones; roughly 84% are singletons. The sequenced material came from peripheral blood. These receptors were collected from a woman between 18 and 29 years old with acute or convalescent COVID-19.

This clone occurred once. This chain links TRBV27 with TRBJ2-4, with D maybe TRBD2 (5 bases). V lost 6 bases, J lost 5 bases, and 17 bases lay in between. The CDR3 covers 15 residues. Germline V gene data show CDR1 as MNHEY and CDR2 as SMNVEV (reference sequence). The CDR3 loop reads CASRPPGIVQNIQYF. The CDR3 nucleotides are TGTGCCAGCAGGCCCCCGGGGATCGTCCAAAACATTCAGTACTTC.

V usage is TRBV14 and J usage is TRBJ2-2, with 14 bases fitting TRBD2. The V gene end was trimmed by 2 bases and the J gene end by 4 bases; junction bases not matched to a gene: 3. The CDR3 consists of 17 residues. Germline V lookup: CDR1 SGHDN, CDR2 FVKESK. The CDR3 DNA reads TGTGCCAGCAGCCAACCGGGACTAGCGGGAGCCACCGGGGAGCTGTTTTTT. Amino acids: CASSQPGLAGATGELFF.

This clone was picked up a small number of times. The chain has TRBV19 and TRBJ2-3, with TRBD1 identical over 7 bases. CDR3 length: 15 residues. Germline values: CDR1 LNHDA, CDR2 SQIVND (reference sequence). J lost 5 bases, V lost 10 bases, and 15 bases had no gene match. The CDR3 sequence is CATILQGGALDTQYF. Written as DNA, the CDR3 is TGTGCCACCATACTACAAGGGGGCGCCCTAGATACGCAGTATTTT.

This chain uses TRBV30 with TRBJ2-7, with TRBD1 identical over 8 bases. The CDR3 extends over 16 amino acids. Looked up from germline, CDR1 is GTSNPN and CDR2 is SVGIG (reference sequence). The V gene end was trimmed by 2 bases and the J gene end by 0 bases; junction bases not matched to a gene: 9. CDR3 loop: CAWSPPRGPRSYEQYF. The DNA for the CDR3 is TGTGCCTGGAGTCCCCCCAGGGGGCCGCGCTCCTACGAGCAGTACTTC.

This rearrangement joins TRBV10-3 to TRBJ2-7; maybe TRBD2 (5 bases). V was pared by 6 bases and J by 6 bases, with 15 bases between. The CDR3 contains 13 residues. Germline CDR1 and CDR2: ENHRY and SYGVKD. In nucleotides, the CDR3 is TGTGCCATCAGATCAACTAGTCTTCTCGAGCAGTACTTC. Encoded protein: CAIRSTSLLEQYF.

This chain joins TRBV2 and TRBJ2-6; D gene uncertain. Germline V gene data show CDR1 as SNHLY and CDR2 as FYNNEI. This CDR3 spans 18 amino acids. Trimming left V 4 bases short and J 0 bases short, with 16 bases between. The CDR3 is CASSGAVRTLSGANVLTF. The CDR3 bases are TGTGCCAGCAGTGGTGCGGTCCGCACTCTCTCTGGGGCCAACGTCCTGACTTTC.

The J gene is TRBJ2-7, the V gene TRBV7-2; TRBD2 agrees at 12 bases. V trimming: 1 base; J trimming: 5 bases; junction bases outside the gene matches: 0. Germline-derived CDR1 and CDR2 are SGHTA and FQGNSA. The CDR3 totals 14 residues. The CDR3, as DNA: TGTGCCAGCAGCTTAGGGACTAGCGGGAACGAGCAGTACTTC. Translation: CASSLGTSGNEQYF.

The gene calls are TRBV2 and TRBJ2-6, with 9 bases lining up with TRBD1. Germline V lookup: CDR1 SNHLY, CDR2 FYNNEI. This CDR3 spans 17 amino acids. Trimming removed 9 bases from V and 2 bases from J; junction bases left unmatched: 11. CDR3 in DNA: TGTGCCAGAGCCGGGACAGGGTCCTCTCCTGGGGCCAACGTCCTGACTTTC. This sequence encodes CARAGTGSSPGANVLTF. Full variable domain (outside the CDR3, taken from reference TRBV2 and TRBJ2-6): EPEVTQTPSHQVTQMGQEVILRCVPISNHLYFYWYRQILGQKVEFLVSFYNNEISEKSEIFDDQFSVERPDGSNFTLKIRSTKLEDSAMYFCARAGTGSSPGANVLTFGAGSRLTVL.

This chain links TRBV20-1 with TRBJ2-7; D is unresolved. Germline V CDR1 and CDR2: DFQATT, SNEGSKA (reference sequence). The CDR3 contains 11 residues. V lost 3 bases, J lost 6 bases, and 9 bases lay in between. For the CDR3, the DNA is TGCAGTGCTAGTTCCAGTTCCGAGCAGTACTTC. This codes for CSASSSSEQYF.

The V call is TRBV3-1 (or the pseudogene TRBV3-2), the J call TRBJ2-1; D not resolved. In germline, CDR1 is LGHDT, CDR2 YNNKEL (reference sequence). The CDR3 consists of 13 residues. Trimming cost V 0 bases and J 9 bases, with 9 bases left between them. The DNA for the CDR3 is TGTGCCAGCAGCCAAGATGCCCGGGTTGAGCAGTTCTTC. Protein product: CASSQDARVEQFF.

This clone has only one observation. This sequence joins TRBV7-8 and TRBJ2-3, with 11 positions matching TRBD1. Germline CDR1 and CDR2: SGHVS and FQNEAQ. V was clipped by 5 bases and J by 10 bases; unmatched bases: 2. The CDR3 runs 12 residues. CDR3 loop: CASSPGQGAQYF. In DNA form, the CDR3 reads TGTGCCAGCAGCCCGGGACAGGGGGCGCAGTATTTT.

This rearrangement joins TRBV5-8 to TRBJ1-6, with D unclear. CDR3 size: 15 residues. CDR1 and CDR2 (germline): SGHTS, YDEGEE. The germline V and J ends were trimmed by 4 bases and 9 bases, with 17 bases remaining between them. The CDR3 here is CASSPSVGVFSPLHF. DNA for the CDR3: TGTGCCAGCAGCCCCAGTGTCGGGGTTTTTTCACCCCTCCACTTT.

The chain recombines TRBV11-1 with TRBJ1-1; 8 bases fit TRBD1. The CDR3 covers 15 residues. The V and J ends lost 2 bases and 3 bases, in that order; junction bases with no gene match: 5. Germline-derived CDR1 and CDR2 are SGHAT and FQDESV (reference sequence). CDR3 residues: CASSLQGALDTEAFF. For the CDR3, the DNA is TGTGCCAGCAGCTTACAGGGGGCTTTGGACACTGAAGCTTTCTTT.

The CDR3 region is CASSLTGVNEKLFF. CDR3 in DNA: TGTGCCAGCTCTCTGACAGGGGTGAACGAAAAACTGTTTTTT. This chain joins TRBV18 and TRBJ1-4, with 8 bases fitting TRBD1. The junction had 8 bases not matched to a gene; V was cut back by 6 bases and J by 8 bases. Germline lookup yields CDR1 KGHSH and CDR2 LQKENI. CDR3 size: 14 residues.

The chain combines TRBV11-2 with TRBJ1-3; D ambiguous. Germline V gene sequence: CDR1 SGHAT, CDR2 FQNNGV. V gave up 2 bases and J gave up 7 bases, with 6 bases separating them. The CDR3 spans 12 residues. The CDR3 spells CASSLQRNTIYF. The CDR3 DNA reads TGTGCCAGCAGCTTACAGCGGAACACCATATATTTT.